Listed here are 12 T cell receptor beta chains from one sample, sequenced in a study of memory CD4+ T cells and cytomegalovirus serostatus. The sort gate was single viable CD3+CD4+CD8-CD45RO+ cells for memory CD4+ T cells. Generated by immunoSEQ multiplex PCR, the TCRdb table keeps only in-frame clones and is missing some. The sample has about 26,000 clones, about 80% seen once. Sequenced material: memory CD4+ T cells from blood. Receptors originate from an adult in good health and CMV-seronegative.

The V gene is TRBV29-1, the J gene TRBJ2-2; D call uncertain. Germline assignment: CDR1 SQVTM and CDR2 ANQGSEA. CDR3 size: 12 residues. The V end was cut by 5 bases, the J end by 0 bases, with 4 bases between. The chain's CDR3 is CSVWTNTGELFF. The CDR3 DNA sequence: TGCAGCGTTTGGACGAACACCGGGGAGCTGTTTTTT.

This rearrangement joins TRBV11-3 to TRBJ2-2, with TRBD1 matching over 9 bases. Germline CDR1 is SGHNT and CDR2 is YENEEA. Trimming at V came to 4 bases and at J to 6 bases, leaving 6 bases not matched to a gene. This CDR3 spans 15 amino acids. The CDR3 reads CASSWTGVGPGELFF. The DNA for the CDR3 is TGTGCCAGCAGCTGGACAGGGGTAGGCCCCGGGGAGCTGTTTTTT.

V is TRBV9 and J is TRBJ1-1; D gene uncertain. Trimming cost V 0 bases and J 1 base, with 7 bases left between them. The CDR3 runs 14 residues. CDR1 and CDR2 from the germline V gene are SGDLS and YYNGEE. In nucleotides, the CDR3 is TGTGCCAGCAGCGTAGCTTCAGGGAACACTGAAGCTTTCTTT. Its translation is CASSVASGNTEAFF.

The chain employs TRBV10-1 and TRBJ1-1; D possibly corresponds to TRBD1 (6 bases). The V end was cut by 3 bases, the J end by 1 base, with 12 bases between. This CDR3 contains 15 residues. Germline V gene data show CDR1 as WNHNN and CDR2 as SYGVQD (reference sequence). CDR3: CASSEGGQPNTEAFF. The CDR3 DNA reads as TGCGCCAGCAGTGAAGGGGGGCAGCCGAACACTGAAGCTTTCTTT.

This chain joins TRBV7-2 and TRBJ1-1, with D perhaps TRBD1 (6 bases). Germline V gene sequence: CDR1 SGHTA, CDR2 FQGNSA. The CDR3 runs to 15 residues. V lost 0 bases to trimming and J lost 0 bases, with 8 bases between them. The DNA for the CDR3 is TGTGCCAGCAGCTTAGCGAGGGGGATGAACACTGAAGCTTTCTTT. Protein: CASSLARGMNTEAFF. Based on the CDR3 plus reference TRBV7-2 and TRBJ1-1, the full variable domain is GAGVSQSPSNKVTEKGKDVELRCDPISGHTALYWYRQSLGQGLEFLIYFQGNSAPDKSGLPSDRFSAERTGGSVSTLTIQRTQQEDSAVYLCASSLARGMNTEAFFGQGTRLTVV.

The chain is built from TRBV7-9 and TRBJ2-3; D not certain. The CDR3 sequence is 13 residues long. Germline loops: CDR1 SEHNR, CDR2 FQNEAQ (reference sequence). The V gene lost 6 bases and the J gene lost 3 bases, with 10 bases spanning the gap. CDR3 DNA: TGTGCCAGCAGTCGACCCGATACAGATACGCAGTATTTT. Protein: CASSRPDTDTQYF.

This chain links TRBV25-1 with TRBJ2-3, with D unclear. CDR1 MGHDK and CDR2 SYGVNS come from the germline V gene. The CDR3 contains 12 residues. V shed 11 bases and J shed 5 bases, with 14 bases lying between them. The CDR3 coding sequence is TGTGCCGCAGGCAATCGGAGAGATACGCAGTATTTT. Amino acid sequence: CAAGNRRDTQYF.

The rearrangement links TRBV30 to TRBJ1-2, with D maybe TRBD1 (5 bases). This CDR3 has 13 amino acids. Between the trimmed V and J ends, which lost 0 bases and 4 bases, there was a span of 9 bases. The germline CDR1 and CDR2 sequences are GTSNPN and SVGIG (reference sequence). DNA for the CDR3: TGTGCCTGGAGTGTAAAGGGGCTCTATGGCTACACCTTC. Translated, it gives CAWSVKGLYGYTF.

The chain's CDR3 is CASSLVPWSSQETQYF. In DNA, the CDR3 is TGTGCCAGCAGCTTGGTCCCGTGGAGCTCCCAAGAGACCCAGTACTTC. This chain links TRBV5-4 with TRBJ2-5, with D unclear. This CDR3 region has 16 residues. Germline CDR1 reads SGHNT; CDR2 reads YYREEE (reference sequence). Trimming took 0 bases from V and 1 from J, leaving 13 bases between them.

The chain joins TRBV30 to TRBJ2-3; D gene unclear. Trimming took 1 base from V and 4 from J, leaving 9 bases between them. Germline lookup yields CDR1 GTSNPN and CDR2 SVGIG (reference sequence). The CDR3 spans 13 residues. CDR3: CAWSGNGPDTQYF. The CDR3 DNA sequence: TGTGCCTGGAGTGGGAACGGCCCAGATACGCAGTATTTT.

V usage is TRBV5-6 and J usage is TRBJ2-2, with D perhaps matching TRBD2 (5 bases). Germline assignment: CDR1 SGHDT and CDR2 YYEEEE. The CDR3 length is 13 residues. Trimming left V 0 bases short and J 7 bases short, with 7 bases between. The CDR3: CASSLERDGELFF. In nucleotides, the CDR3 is TGTGCCAGCAGCTTGGAGAGGGACGGGGAGCTGTTTTTT.

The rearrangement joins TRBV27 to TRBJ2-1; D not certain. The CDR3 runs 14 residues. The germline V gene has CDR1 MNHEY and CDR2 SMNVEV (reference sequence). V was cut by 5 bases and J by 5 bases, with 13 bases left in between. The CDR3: CASSGRKAHNEQFF. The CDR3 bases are TGTGCCAGCAGTGGAAGGAAGGCCCACAATGAGCAGTTCTTC.